The clone carrying this T cell receptor beta chain has a count of ten or more. No antigen is known for it. TCRdb passed the 5' RACE reads through MiXCR, listing each CDR3 protein once. The table shows 250,000 or so distinct CDR3 sequences, with roughly a tenth occurring only once. CDR3 size: 14 residues. The J segment lost 6 bases and the V segment lost 5 bases, leaving 8 bases of the junction unmatched. The data originate from a study of CD8 T cells in ankylosing spondylitis. Findings and limits, study-wide: Among TCR beta sequences, a motif of several highly homologous variants appeared characteristic of ankylosing spondylitis blood. Several of the motif variants were reported before in synovial fluid and blood from reactive arthritis. Disease-linked clones displayed a CD8+ phenotype and appeared relatively rarely in peripheral blood.

The chain couples TRBV12-3 or TRBV12-4 to TRBJ2-7, with 9 bases matching TRBD1. This TCR derives from a male donor with ankylosing spondylitis or in good health (not recorded which). Specimen: blood, either unsorted or a sorted T cell fraction (not recorded which). The CDR3 reads CASSNRDRASEQYF. The CDR3 nucleotides are TGTGCCAGCAGTAACCGGGACAGGGCGTCCGAGCAGTACTTC.